These T cell receptor beta chains were read from a single sample in a study of cytomegalovirus exposure and HLA in healthy donors. The data were produced by immunoSEQ multiplex PCR, yet TCRdb's version contains in-frame clones alone and is incomplete. The repertoire holds some 180,000 clones, with 75% to 85% as singletons. Sample: PBMCs. These receptors were obtained from a woman aged 55-70 years in good health and CMV-seropositive. Both conserved end residues are part of each CDR3. D genes are given only for firm matches. Clone size is given for some rows only: seen once, a few or many times, or a class if the clone is expanded.

V	J	size	D	CDR3	DNA
TRBV30	TRBJ1-2	NA	NA	CAWSGTGIDGYTF	TGTGCCTGGAGCGGCACAGGGATCGATGGCTACACCTTC
TRBV5-5	TRBJ1-1	NA	TRBD1	CASRLTGEVPTEAFF	TGTGCCAGCAGGTTAACAGGGGAGGTCCCCACTGAAGCTTTCTTT
TRBV2	TRBJ1-2	few	NA	CASSGGKGSYTF	TGTGCCAGCAGTGGAGGAAAGGGGAGCTACACCTTC
TRBV19	TRBJ1-1	NA	TRBD1	CASRFRTGPNTEAFF	TGTGCCAGTAGGTTTCGGACAGGACCGAACACTGAAGCTTTCTTT
TRBV7-6	TRBJ1-5	NA	TRBD1	CASSTGTGGAQPQHF	TGTGCCAGCAGCACCGGGACAGGGGGCGCACAGCCCCAGCATTTT
TRBV9	TRBJ1-5	NA	NA	CASSVSMGDNQPQHF	TGTGCCAGCAGCGTATCGATGGGAGACAATCAGCCCCAGCATTTT
TRBV28	TRBJ2-3	NA	NA	CASSLWGGASTDTQYF	TGTGCCAGCAGTTTATGGGGGGGGGCCTCAACAGATACGCAGTATTTT
TRBV28	TRBJ1-2	NA	TRBD1	CASSSQGAEGYGYTF	TGTGCCAGCAGTTCGCAGGGGGCTGAGGGCTATGGCTACACCTTC
TRBV7-8	TRBJ1-3	NA	TRBD1	CASSFRKPGQNSGNTIYF	TGTGCCAGCAGCTTTCGCAAGCCGGGACAGAATTCTGGAAACACCATATATTTT
TRBV7-2	TRBJ1-1	NA	NA	CASSSGMNTEAFF	TGTGCCAGCAGCTCGGGTATGAACACTGAAGCTTTCTTT
TRBV7-3	TRBJ2-5	few	TRBD2	CASSLTGAGGVRETQYF	TGTGCCAGCAGCTTAACCGGAGCGGGAGGGGTTCGAGAGACCCAGTACTTC
TRBV7-9	TRBJ2-1	NA	TRBD2	CASSLMLPAGFCQFF	TGTGCCAGCAGCTTAATGTTACCAGCGGGATTTTGCCAGTTCTTC
TRBV11-2	TRBJ1-3	few	NA	CASSLLYGSGNTIYF	TGTGCCAGCAGCTTGTTATACGGCTCTGGAAACACCATATATTTT
TRBV27	TRBJ2-1	NA	TRBD2	CASRGSGMGNEQFF	TGTGCCAGCAGGGGAAGCGGGATGGGCAATGAGCAGTTCTTC
TRBV13	TRBJ2-3	NA	NA	CASSLGATSTDTQYF	TGTGCCAGCAGCTTAGGAGCGACTAGCACAGATACGCAGTATTTT
TRBV5-4	TRBJ1-1	NA	NA	CASSSPGRNTKAFF	TGTGCCAGCAGCTCACCTGGTAGGAACACTAAAGCTTTCTTT
TRBV18	TRBJ2-7	few	NA	CASSSSYEQYF	TGTGCCAGCTCTAGCTCCTACGAGCAGTACTTC
TRBV6-1	TRBJ1-5	NA	TRBD1	CASNQDRGGNQPQHF	TGTGCCAGCAACCAGGACAGGGGTGGCAATCAGCCCCAGCATTTT
TRBV7-9	TRBJ1-2	NA	NA	CASSFPAGSGDYGYTF	TGTGCCAGCAGCTTCCCCGCCGGTTCAGGGGACTATGGCTACACCTTC
TRBV10-3	TRBJ2-7	NA	NA	CAIGSTYEQYF	TGTGCCATCGGCAGTACCTACGAGCAGTACTTC
TRBV9	TRBJ2-1	NA	TRBD2	CASSAMRLHRGTSGGPSSYNEQFF	TGTGCCAGCAGCGCAATGCGCCTTCACCGGGGGACTAGCGGGGGCCCAAGCTCCTACAATGAGCAGTTCTTC
TRBV2	TRBJ2-1	NA	TRBD2	CASSGSGRASYNEQFF	TGTGCCAGCAGCGGTAGCGGGAGGGCCTCCTACAATGAGCAGTTCTTC
TRBV10-3	TRBJ1-6	few	NA	CAISESSNSPLHF	TGTGCCATCAGTGAGTCGAGTAATTCACCCCTCCACTTT
TRBV28	TRBJ2-7	few	TRBD2	CASRLHIAGGDGEQYF	TGTGCCAGCAGACTCCATATAGCGGGAGGAGATGGGGAGCAGTACTTC
TRBV11-2	TRBJ1-2	NA	NA	CASSLDITDIYGYTF	TGTGCCAGCAGCTTAGATATCACAGATATATATGGCTACACCTTC
TRBV7-3	TRBJ1-1	NA	NA	CASSLTGGGGNTEAFF	TGTGCCAGCAGCTTAACGGGGGGAGGGGGTAACACTGAAGCTTTCTTT
TRBV6-5	TRBJ2-7	few	TRBD1	CASSYGTGYYEQYF	TGTGCCAGCAGTTACGGGACAGGGTACTACGAGCAGTACTTC
TRBV10-3	TRBJ2-7	once	TRBD1	CAIRPTGSSYEQYF	TGTGCCATCAGGCCGACAGGGAGCTCCTACGAGCAGTACTTC
TRBV27	TRBJ1-1	NA	TRBD1	CASNHGQGAHTEAFF	TGTGCCAGCAACCATGGACAGGGGGCGCATACTGAAGCTTTCTTT
TRBV28	TRBJ1-4	NA	NA	CASSLSWGQGIHEKLFF	TGTGCCAGCAGTTTATCCTGGGGGCAGGGGATTCATGAAAAACTGTTTTTT
TRBV2	TRBJ2-5	NA	NA	CASVPGAFRGTQYF	TGTGCCAGTGTTCCAGGGGCCTTTCGGGGGACCCAGTACTTC
TRBV28	TRBJ2-7	NA	NA	CASGQYGNEQYF	TGTGCCAGCGGACAGTACGGTAACGAGCAGTACTTC
TRBV28	TRBJ1-6	NA	NA	CASSLRGVGNSPLHF	TGTGCCAGCAGTTTACGGGGGGTCGGAAATTCACCCCTCCACTTT
TRBV5-6	TRBJ2-3	NA	TRBD2	CASSLARAGRGADTQYF	TGTGCCAGCAGCTTGGCCCGGGCTGGGAGGGGCGCAGATACGCAGTATTTT
TRBV6-6	TRBJ1-3	NA	TRBD1	CASSYRSGQGGNTIYF	TGTGCCAGCAGTTACAGGTCGGGACAGGGTGGAAACACCATATATTTT
TRBV5-1	TRBJ2-3	NA	TRBD1	CASKLRTGDTDTQYF	TGCGCCAGCAAGCTCCGGACAGGGGACACAGATACGCAGTATTTT
TRBV7-2	TRBJ2-7	NA	NA	CASTLSSLATYEQYF	TGTGCCAGCACCTTATCCTCACTAGCTACCTACGAGCAGTACTTC
TRBV4-1	TRBJ2-5	NA	NA	CASSQDEETQYF	TGCGCCAGCAGCCAAGATGAGGAGACCCAGTACTTC
TRBV9	TRBJ1-3	NA	NA	CASSVVGDSGNTIYF	TGTGCCAGCAGCGTAGTCGGAGACTCTGGAAACACCATATATTTT
TRBV5-8	TRBJ2-7	NA	TRBD1	CASSLEGTGRSYEQYF	TGTGCCAGCAGCTTGGAGGGGACAGGACGATCCTACGAGCAGTACTTC
TRBV6-1	TRBJ2-7	NA	TRBD2	CASTLREGGGRQYF	TGTGCCAGCACTCTACGGGAGGGTGGCGGCCGGCAGTACTTC
TRBV18	TRBJ1-1	NA	NA	CASSSEAEAFF	TGTGCCAGCTCGAGTGAGGCTGAAGCTTTCTTT
TRBV5-4	TRBJ2-7	few	NA	CASSREYEQYF	TGTGCCAGCAGCCGCGAATACGAGCAGTACTTC
TRBV9	TRBJ1-2	few	TRBD1	CASSVAQGAVGYTF	TGTGCCAGCAGCGTAGCACAGGGGGCTGTAGGCTACACCTTC
TRBV5-1	TRBJ1-4	NA	NA	CASSRADGNEKLFF	TGCGCCAGCAGCCGAGCGGACGGTAATGAAAAACTGTTTTTT
TRBV15	TRBJ2-7	NA	TRBD2	CATSNRGGLRYEQYF	TGTGCCACCAGCAACCGGGGGGGCTTAAGGTACGAGCAGTACTTC
TRBV9	TRBJ2-7	NA	TRBD1	CASSADRSEQYF	TGTGCCAGCAGCGCGGACAGGAGCGAGCAGTACTTC
TRBV6-4	TRBJ2-1	NA	TRBD2	CASSDSPGLAGGVYNEQFF	TGTGCCAGCAGTGACTCCCCGGGACTAGCGGGAGGGGTCTACAATGAGCAGTTCTTC
TRBV2	TRBJ2-7	NA	NA	CASSGTPKYEQYF	TGTGCCAGCAGTGGGACACCTAAGTACGAGCAGTACTTC
TRBV7-3	TRBJ2-1	NA	TRBD2	CASSLGSSGGYNEQFF	TGTGCCAGCAGCTTAGGGTCTAGCGGGGGATACAATGAGCAGTTCTTC
TRBV7-2	TRBJ2-1	NA	TRBD2	CASSLGLAGYNEQFF	TGTGCCAGCAGCTTAGGTCTAGCGGGCTACAATGAGCAGTTCTTC
TRBV6-1	TRBJ2-1	NA	NA	CASISGSVDNEQFF	TGTGCCAGCATCAGCGGTAGTGTCGACAATGAGCAGTTCTTC
TRBV5-1	TRBJ2-3	NA	TRBD2	CASSLDLAGTDTQYF	TGCGCCAGCAGCTTGGATCTAGCGGGCACAGATACGCAGTATTTT
TRBV11-2	TRBJ2-7	NA	TRBD1	CASSQQGISSYEQYF	TGTGCCAGCAGTCAACAGGGGATTAGCTCCTACGAGCAGTACTTC
TRBV10-3	TRBJ1-5	NA	NA	CAISASPPINQPQHF	TGTGCCATCTCCGCGAGCCCTCCGATCAATCAGCCCCAGCATTTT
TRBV5-1	TRBJ2-1	NA	NA	CASSSSPGAYNEQFF	TGCGCCAGCAGCTCGTCGCCCGGGGCCTACAATGAGCAGTTCTTC
TRBV7-2	TRBJ2-7	NA	NA	CASSRGGASYEQYF	TGTGCCAGCAGCAGAGGGGGAGCCTCCTACGAGCAGTACTTC